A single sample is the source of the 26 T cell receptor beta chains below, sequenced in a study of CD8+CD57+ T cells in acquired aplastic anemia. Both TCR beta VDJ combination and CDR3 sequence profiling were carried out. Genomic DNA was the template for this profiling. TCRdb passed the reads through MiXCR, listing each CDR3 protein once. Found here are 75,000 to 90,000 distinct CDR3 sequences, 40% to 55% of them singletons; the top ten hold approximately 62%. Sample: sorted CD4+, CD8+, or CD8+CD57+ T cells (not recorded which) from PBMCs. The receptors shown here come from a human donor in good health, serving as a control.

The CDR3 loop reads CAISGGGLPNQPQHF. The CDR3 DNA reads as TGTGCCATCAGTGGGGGGGGTTTACCCAATCAGCCCCAGCATTTT. The rearrangement joins TRBV10-3 to TRBJ1-5; possible D gene TRBD1, 5 bases. The V gene lost 4 bases and the J gene lost 3 bases, with 13 bases spanning the gap. This CDR3 comprises 15 residues. Germline CDR1 is ENHRY and CDR2 is SYGVKD.

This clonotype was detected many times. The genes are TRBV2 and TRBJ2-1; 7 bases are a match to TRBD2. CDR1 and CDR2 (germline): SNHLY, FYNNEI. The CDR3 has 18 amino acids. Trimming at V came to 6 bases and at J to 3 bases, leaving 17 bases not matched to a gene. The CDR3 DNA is TGTGCCAGCAGCGCTATTGAACGTTACGGCGGGGGCTACAATGAGCAGTTCTTC. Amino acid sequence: CASSAIERYGGGYNEQFF.

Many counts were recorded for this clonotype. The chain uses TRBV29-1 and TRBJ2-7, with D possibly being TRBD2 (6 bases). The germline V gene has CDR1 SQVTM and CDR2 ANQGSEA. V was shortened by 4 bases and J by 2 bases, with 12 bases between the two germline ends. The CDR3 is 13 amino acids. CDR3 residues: CSVVGTQTYEQYF. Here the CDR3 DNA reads TGCAGCGTTGTGGGGACTCAGACCTACGAGCAGTACTTC.

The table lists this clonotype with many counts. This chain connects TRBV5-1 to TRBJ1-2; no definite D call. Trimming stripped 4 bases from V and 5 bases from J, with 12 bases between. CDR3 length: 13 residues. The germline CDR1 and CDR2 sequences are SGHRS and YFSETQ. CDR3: CASSPGSGYGYTF. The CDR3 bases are TGCGCCAGCAGCCCGGGTTCGGGTTATGGCTACACCTTC.

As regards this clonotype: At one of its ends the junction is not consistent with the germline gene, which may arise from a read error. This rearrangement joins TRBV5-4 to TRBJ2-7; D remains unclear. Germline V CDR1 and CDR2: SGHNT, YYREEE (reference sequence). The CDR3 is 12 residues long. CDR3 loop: CTSSLDANEQYF. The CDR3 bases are TGTACCAGCAGCTTGGATGCTAACGAGCAGTACTTC.

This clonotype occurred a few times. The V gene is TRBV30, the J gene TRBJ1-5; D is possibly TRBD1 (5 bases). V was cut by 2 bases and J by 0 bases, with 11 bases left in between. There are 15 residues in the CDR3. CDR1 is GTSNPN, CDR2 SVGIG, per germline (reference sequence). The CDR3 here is CAWSPGGFSNQPQHF. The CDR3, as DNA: TGTGCCTGGAGTCCCGGGGGGTTTAGCAATCAGCCCCAGCATTTT.

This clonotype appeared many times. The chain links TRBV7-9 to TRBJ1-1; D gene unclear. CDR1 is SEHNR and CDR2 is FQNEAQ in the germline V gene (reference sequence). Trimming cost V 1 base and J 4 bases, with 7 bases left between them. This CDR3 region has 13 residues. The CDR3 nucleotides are TGTGCCAGCAGCTTAGGCCAAATCACTGAAGCTTTCTTT. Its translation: CASSLGQITEAFF. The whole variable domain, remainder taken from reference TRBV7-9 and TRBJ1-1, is DTGVSQNPRHKITKRGQNVTFRCDPISEHNRLYWYRQTLGQGPEFLTYFQNEAQLEKSRLLSDRFSAERPKGSFSTLEIQRTEQGDSAMYLCASSLGQITEAFFGQGTRLTVV.

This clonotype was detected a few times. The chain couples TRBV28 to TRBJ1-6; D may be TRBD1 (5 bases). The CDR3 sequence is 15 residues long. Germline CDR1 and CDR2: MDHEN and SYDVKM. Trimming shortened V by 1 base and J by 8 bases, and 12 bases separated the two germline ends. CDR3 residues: CASSLYSGAYSPLHF. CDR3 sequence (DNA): TGTGCCAGCAGTTTATATTCCGGGGCCTATTCACCCCTCCACTTT.

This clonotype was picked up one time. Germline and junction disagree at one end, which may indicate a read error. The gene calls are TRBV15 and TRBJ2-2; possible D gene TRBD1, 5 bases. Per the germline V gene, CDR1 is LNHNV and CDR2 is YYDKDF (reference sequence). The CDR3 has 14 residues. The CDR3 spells CATSIGANAGELFF. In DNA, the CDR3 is TGTGCCACCAGCATTGGGGCGAACGCCGGGGAGCTGTTTTTT.

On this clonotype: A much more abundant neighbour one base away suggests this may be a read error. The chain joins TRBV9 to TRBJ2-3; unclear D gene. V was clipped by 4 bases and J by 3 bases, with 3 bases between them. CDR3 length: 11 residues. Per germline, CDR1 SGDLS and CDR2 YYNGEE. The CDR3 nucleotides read TGTGCCAGCAGCAAAACAGATACGCAGTATTTT. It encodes CASSKTDTQYF.

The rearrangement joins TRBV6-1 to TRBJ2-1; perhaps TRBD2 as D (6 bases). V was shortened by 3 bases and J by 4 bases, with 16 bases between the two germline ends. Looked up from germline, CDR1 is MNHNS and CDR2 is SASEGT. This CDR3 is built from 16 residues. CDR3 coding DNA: TGTGCCAGCAGTGAGAACATGGGGGAGGTGTACAATGAGCAGTTCTTC. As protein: CASSENMGEVYNEQFF.

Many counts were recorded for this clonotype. As DNA, the CDR3 is TGTGCCAGCAATCCGGGACTAGCGTTTGAGCAGTTCTTC. Protein: CASNPGLAFEQFF. The genes are TRBV12-3 or TRBV12-4 and TRBJ2-1; 10 positions match TRBD2. J gave up 9 bases and V 7 bases, and 6 bases lay outside the gene matches. CDR3 length: 13 amino acids.

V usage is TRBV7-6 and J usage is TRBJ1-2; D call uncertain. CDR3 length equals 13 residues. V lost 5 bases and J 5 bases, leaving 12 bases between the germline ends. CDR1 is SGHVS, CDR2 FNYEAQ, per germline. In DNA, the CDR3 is TGTGCCAGCAGCGGAGTCATGGGTTATGGCTACACCTTC. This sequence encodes CASSGVMGYGYTF.

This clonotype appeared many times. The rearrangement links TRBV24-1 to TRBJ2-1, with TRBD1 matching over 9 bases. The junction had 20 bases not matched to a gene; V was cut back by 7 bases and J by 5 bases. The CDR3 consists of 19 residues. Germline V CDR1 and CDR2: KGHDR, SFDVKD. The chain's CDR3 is CATSPRDRDGRWVHNEQFF. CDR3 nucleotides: TGTGCCACCAGCCCCCGGGACAGGGACGGGCGATGGGTACACAATGAGCAGTTCTTC.

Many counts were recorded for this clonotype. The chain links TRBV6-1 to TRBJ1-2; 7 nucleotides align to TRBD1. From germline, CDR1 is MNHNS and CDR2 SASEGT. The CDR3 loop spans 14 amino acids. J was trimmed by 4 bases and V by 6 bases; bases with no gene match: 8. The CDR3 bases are TGTGCCAGCAGGCCTGCAGGGGGTGGCTATGGCTACACCTTC. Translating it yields CASRPAGGGYGYTF.

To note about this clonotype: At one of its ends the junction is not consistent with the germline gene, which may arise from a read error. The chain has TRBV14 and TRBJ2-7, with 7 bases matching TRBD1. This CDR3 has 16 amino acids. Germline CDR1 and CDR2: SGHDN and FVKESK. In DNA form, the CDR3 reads TGTGCCAGCAGCCCCCCCTCAACAGGGGTATACTACGAGCGGTACTTC. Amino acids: CASSPPSTGVYYERYF. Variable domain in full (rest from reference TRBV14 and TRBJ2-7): EAGVTQFPSHSVIEKGQTVTLRCDPISGHDNLYWYRRVMGKEIKFLLHFVKESKQDESGMPNNRFLAERTGGTYSTLKVQPAELEDSGVYFCASSPPSTGVYYERYFGPGTRLTVT.

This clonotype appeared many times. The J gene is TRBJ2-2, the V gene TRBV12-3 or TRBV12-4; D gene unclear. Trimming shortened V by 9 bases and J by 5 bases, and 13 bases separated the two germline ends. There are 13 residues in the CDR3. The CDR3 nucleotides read TGTGCCAGTAGTACCCGTTCTACCGGGGAGCTGTTTTTT. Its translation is CASSTRSTGELFF.

For the CDR3, the DNA is TGTGCCAGCAGCTTAGAATTGGCGGGAAGTGAGCAGTACGTC. Amino acids: CASSLELAGSEQYV. The chain has TRBV7-2 and TRBJ2-7, with D possibly being TRBD2 (6 bases). V was shortened by 1 base and J by 7 bases, with 14 bases between the two germline ends. This CDR3 spans 14 amino acids. In germline, CDR1 is SGHTA, CDR2 FQGNSA.

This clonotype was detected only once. The CDR3 sequence is CIVGTDTQYF. CDR3 coding DNA: TGCATAGTGGGAACAGATACGCAGTATTTT. V and J are TRBV29-1 and TRBJ2-3; D is undetermined. The CDR3 is 10 residues long. Per the germline V gene, CDR1 is SQVTM and CDR2 is ANQGSEA.

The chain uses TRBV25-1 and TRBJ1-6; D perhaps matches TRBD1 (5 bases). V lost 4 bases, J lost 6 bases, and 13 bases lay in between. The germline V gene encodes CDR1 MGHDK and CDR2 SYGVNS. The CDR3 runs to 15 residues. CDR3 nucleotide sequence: TGTGCCAGCAGTGTTGGGGGAGCCTCTAATTCACCCCTCCACTTT. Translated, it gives CASSVGGASNSPLHF.

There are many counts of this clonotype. DNA for the CDR3: TGCAGCGTTGGGGGGGCCACCACCGGGGAGCTGTTTTTT. Translated: CSVGGATTGELFF. This sequence joins TRBV29-1 and TRBJ2-2; D might be TRBD1 or TRBD2, each matching 6 bases. Germline V gives CDR1 SQVTM, CDR2 ANQGSEA. The CDR3 has 13 amino acids. The V end was cut by 4 bases, the J end by 4 bases, with 10 bases between.

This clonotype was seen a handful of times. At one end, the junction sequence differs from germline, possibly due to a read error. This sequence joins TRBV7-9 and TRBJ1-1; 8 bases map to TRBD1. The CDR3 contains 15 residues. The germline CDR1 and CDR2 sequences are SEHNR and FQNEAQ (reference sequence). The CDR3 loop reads CARSPPGQVNTEAFF. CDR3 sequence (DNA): TGTGCCCGCAGCCCCCCGGGACAGGTGAACACTGAAGCTTTCTTT.

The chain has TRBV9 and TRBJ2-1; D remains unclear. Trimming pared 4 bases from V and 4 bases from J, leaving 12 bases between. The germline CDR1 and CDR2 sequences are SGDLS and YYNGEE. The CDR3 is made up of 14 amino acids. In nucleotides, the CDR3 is TGTGCCAGCAGCCCCTACGTAGGATACAATGAGCAGTTCTTC. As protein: CASSPYVGYNEQFF.

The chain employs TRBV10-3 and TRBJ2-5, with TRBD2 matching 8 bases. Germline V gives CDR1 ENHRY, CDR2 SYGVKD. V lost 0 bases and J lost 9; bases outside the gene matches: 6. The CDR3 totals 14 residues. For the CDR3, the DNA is TGTGCCATCAGTGAGTCCTCGGGGGGGCGGGCCCAGTACTTC. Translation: CAISESSGGRAQYF.

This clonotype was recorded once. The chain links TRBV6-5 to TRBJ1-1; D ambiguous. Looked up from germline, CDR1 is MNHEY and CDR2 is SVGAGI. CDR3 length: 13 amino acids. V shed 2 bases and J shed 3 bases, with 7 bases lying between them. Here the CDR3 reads CASSYRQYTEAFF. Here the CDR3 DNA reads TGTGCCAGCAGTTACAGGCAGTACACTGAAGCTTTCTTT.

In DNA, the CDR3 is TGTGCCAGCAATGAGGGTACTGAAGCTTTCTTT. This translates into CASNEGTEAFF. The chain links TRBV6-1 to TRBJ1-1; D not resolved. Trimming left V 7 bases short and J 5 bases short, with 8 bases between. Germline CDR1 reads MNHNS; CDR2 reads SASEGT. This CDR3 has 11 amino acids.